Shown below are 17 T cell receptor beta chains from a single sample sequenced in a study of T cell responses to AZD1222 COVID-19 vaccine. The data were produced by immunoSEQ multiplex PCR, yet TCRdb's version contains in-frame clones alone and is incomplete. Among 250,000 to 300,000 clones, 90% to 95% were seen once, and the ten largest hold around 0.57%. The sample here was peripheral blood, taken 28 days after the second AZD1222 dose. These receptors all come from an adult who received the AZD1222 COVID-19 vaccine.

The chain employs TRBV29-1 and TRBJ2-1; the D gene is possibly TRBD2 (5 bases). The CDR3 spans 13 residues. Germline loops: CDR1 SQVTM, CDR2 ANQGSEA. V shed 7 bases and J shed 6 bases, with 16 bases lying between them. The CDR3 DNA reads as TGCAGCGCCAAACCCGGGGTCGTCAATGAGCAGTTCTTC. It specifies CSAKPGVVNEQFF.

The gene calls are TRBV5-6 and TRBJ1-1, with a weak D call TRBD1 (5 bases). The CDR3 has 12 amino acids. CDR1 is SGHDT, CDR2 YYEEEE, per germline. V gave up 4 bases and J gave up 7 bases, with 11 bases separating them. CDR3 amino acids: CASSVQEYEAFF. CDR3 nucleotide sequence: TGTGCCAGCAGCGTACAGGAATATGAAGCTTTCTTT.

The CDR3 DNA reads TGTGCCAGCCGGGCCCGCGGGGCTAGCGGGTACAATGAGCAGTTCTTC. Its translation: CASRARGASGYNEQFF. The V and J genes are TRBV2 and TRBJ2-1, with TRBD2 matching over 8 bases. Germline V CDR1 and CDR2: SNHLY, FYNNEI. There are 16 residues in the CDR3. The V segment lost 8 bases and the J segment 4 bases; nucleotides outside the gene matches: 13.

The chain has TRBV29-1 and TRBJ2-7; D gene unclear. V was trimmed by 7 bases and J by 2 bases, leaving 12 bases between them. The CDR3 spans 12 residues. CDR1 and CDR2 from the germline V gene are SQVTM and ANQGSEA. DNA for the CDR3: TGCAGCGCCACCGGCGCCACCTACGAGCAGTACTTC. The encoded protein is CSATGATYEQYF.

Written as DNA, the CDR3 is TGCAGTGCTGGGGCCGTTTACGAGCAGTACTTC. Its protein product is CSAGAVYEQYF. V gene TRBV20-1 combines with J gene TRBJ2-7, with TRBD1 as a possible D gene (5 bases). The CDR3 totals 11 residues. Trimming took 5 bases from V and 4 from J, leaving 9 bases between them. Germline-derived CDR1 and CDR2 are DFQATT and SNEGSKA (reference sequence).

The gene calls are TRBV4-1 and TRBJ2-3; D is ambiguous. CDR3 size: 14 residues. CDR1 and CDR2 (germline): MGHRA, YSYEKL. The ends were cut back, 1 base at V and 2 bases at J, with 7 bases in the middle. CDR3 residues: CASSQGTFTDTQYF. CDR3 nucleotide sequence: TGCGCCAGCAGCCAAGGTACTTTCACAGATACGCAGTATTTT.

This rearrangement joins TRBV12-3 or TRBV12-4 to TRBJ1-1, with D perhaps TRBD1 (5 bases). The CDR3 covers 13 residues. V was cut by 6 bases and J by 4 bases, with 12 bases left in between. The CDR3 nucleotides read TGTGCCAGCAGCTTCCTGGGGGTCACTGAAGCTTTCTTT. Its protein product is CASSFLGVTEAFF.

V and J are TRBV2 and TRBJ1-5, with a weak D call TRBD1 (5 bases). The germline gives CDR1 SNHLY, CDR2 FYNNEI. V lost 7 bases, J lost 6 bases, and 13 bases lay in between. The CDR3 is 13 amino acids. CDR3 nucleotides: TGTGCCAGCAAAGGGACCGAGGGTCAGCCCCAGCATTTT. Encoded protein: CASKGTEGQPQHF.

The CDR3 bases are TGTGCCAGCAGCGTAGGGGACTACATGGAAAAACTGTTTTTT. Protein sequence: CASSVGDYMEKLFF. The chain couples TRBV9 to TRBJ1-4, with a tentative D call TRBD1 (5 bases). CDR1 and CDR2 from the germline V gene are SGDLS and YYNGEE. CDR3 length: 14 amino acids. Trimming removed 0 bases from V and 8 bases from J, with 11 bases in between.

Here the CDR3 reads CASSLETRGRRAFF. The CDR3 DNA follows: TGTGCCAGCAGCTTAGAGACGAGGGGGCGCCGGGCTTTCTTT. The chain combines TRBV11-2 with TRBJ1-1; TRBD1 aligns across 7 bases. The V gene's germline CDR1 is SGHAT and CDR2 FQNNGV. The trim removed 0 bases at V and 11 bases at J, leaving 9 bases unmatched. The CDR3 consists of 14 residues.

A single count supports this clone. J is TRBJ2-2 and V is TRBV12-5; D not certain. V was pared by 1 base and J by 2 bases, with 2 bases between. The CDR3 has 13 amino acids. Germline CDR1 and CDR2: LGHNT and FRNRAP. This CDR3 is CASGLDNTGELFF. CDR3 coding DNA: TGTGCTAGTGGTTTGGACAACACCGGGGAGCTGTTTTTT.

This sequence joins TRBV19 and TRBJ1-1; no definite D call. This CDR3 comprises 12 residues. Germline CDR1 LNHDA, CDR2 SQIVND (reference sequence). V dropped 6 bases and J dropped 1 base, with 6 bases sitting between them. Here the CDR3 DNA reads TGTGCCAGTAGACTGTCGAACACTGAAGCTTTCTTT. It yields the protein CASRLSNTEAFF.

The chain has TRBV4-3 and TRBJ2-1; 10 positions agree with TRBD2. The V gene end was trimmed by 1 base and the J gene end by 0 bases; junction bases not matched to a gene: 0. The CDR3 contains 16 residues. Germline CDR1 and CDR2: LGHNA and YSLEER. DNA of the CDR3: TGCGCCAGCAGCCAAGCTAGCGGGAGCTCCTACAATGAGCAGTTCTTC. Translated: CASSQASGSSYNEQFF.

This chain joins TRBV7-9 and TRBJ1-1; no firm D call. With 3 bases removed from V and 5 bases from J, the gap between germline ends came to 16 bases. Per the germline V gene, CDR1 is SEHNR and CDR2 is FQNEAQ (reference sequence). This CDR3 contains 15 residues. The CDR3 is CASSLGKGTETEAFF. The CDR3 coding sequence is TGTGCCAGCAGCTTGGGCAAGGGTACCGAGACTGAAGCTTTCTTT.

The genes are TRBV6-5 and TRBJ2-1; TRBD2 is a possible D gene (5 bases). The V end was cut by 2 bases, the J end by 4 bases, with 6 bases between. This CDR3 comprises 13 residues. Germline V gene sequence: CDR1 MNHEY, CDR2 SVGAGI. CDR3 in DNA: TGTGCCAGCAGTTACAGGGAGTACAATGAGCAGTTCTTC. This gives the protein CASSYREYNEQFF.

This clone was observed a single time. The chain is built from TRBV6-1 and TRBJ2-3, with D possibly being TRBD1 (6 bases). This CDR3 has 15 amino acids. The germline CDR1 and CDR2 sequences are MNHNS and SASEGT. V was trimmed by 2 bases and J by 5 bases, leaving 14 bases between them. Here the CDR3 DNA reads TGTGCCAGCAGTGAAAGGCTACCAGGGGAAGATACGCAGTATTTT. Amino acid sequence: CASSERLPGEDTQYF.

V is TRBV9 and J is TRBJ2-7, with D hard to call. The germline V gene encodes CDR1 SGDLS and CDR2 YYNGEE. CDR3 length: 15 amino acids. V was shortened by 4 bases and J by 3 bases, with 17 bases between the two germline ends. The CDR3 bases are TGTGCCAGCAGCCCCCAACCAGCCCCTTACTACGAGCAGTACTTC. Its translation: CASSPQPAPYYEQYF.